The present T cell receptor (beta chain) was sequenced within a study of T cells after yellow fever vaccination. This clonotype occurred a few times. TCRdb fed the 5' RACE reads into MiXCR, producing one record per CDR3 protein. This sample has about 330,000 distinct CDR3 sequences, with 7% to 10% found just once. This CDR3 is built from 14 residues. V shed 6 bases, J shed 2 bases, and the junction held 8 bases outside the gene matches. Per germline, CDR1 DFQATT and CDR2 SNEGSKA (reference sequence). The chain employs TRBV20-1 and TRBJ2-3; the match to TRBD2 covers 7 bases. The receptor's source is a man aged 18 to 29 who received the YFV17D yellow fever vaccine. The sample here was PBMCs, taken more than 35 days after the first yellow fever vaccination. This CDR3 is CSASSGTYTDTQYF. CDR3 nucleotide sequence: TGCAGTGCCTCGAGCGGGACCTACACAGATACGCAGTATTTT.